This T cell receptor (beta chain) stems from a study of identical twins. V lost 4 bases to trimming and J lost 6 bases; unmatched junction nucleotides: 8. The CDR3 loop spans 15 amino acids. Germline-derived CDR1 and CDR2 are DFQATT and SNEGSKA (reference sequence). TCRdb re-called the 5' RACE reads through MiXCR, storing one row per CDR3 protein. This table has 520,000 or so distinct CDR3 sequences, roughly 21% appearing once. These records were also assigned to another study, of T cells expressing NK-cell markers. That source reports: Eight donors were sequenced, of whom seven were HCMV-seropositive, while the remaining one was HCMV-seronegative. In a group of about six donors, dominant NKG2C+ clonotypes represented about 1.0-7.5% of CD8+ T cells. Expanded NKG2C+ T cell clones were not confirmed as HCMV-specific.

V is TRBV20-1 and J is TRBJ2-3, with 12 bases aligning to TRBD2. The sample consisted of CD4+ T cells sorted from blood. The TCR comes from a woman aged 18-29 years in good health. For the CDR3, the DNA is TGCAGTGCTACTCCTCTAGCGGGAGGGCCCGATACGCAGTATTTT. As protein: CSATPLAGGPDTQYF.